Included here is one T cell receptor (beta chain) sequence, with context. What it binds is unknown. CDR1 SGHTA and CDR2 FQGTGA come from the germline V gene. J gave up 5 bases and V 10 bases, and 11 bases lay outside the gene matches. CDR3 size: 14 residues. Clones were sequenced by immunoSEQ multiplex PCR, and TCRdb holds only the in-frame ones, with some missing. The sample contains about 340,000 clones, 86% of which appear only once. These data belong to a study of cytomegalovirus exposure and HLA in healthy donors. Points from the study as a whole: The finding came from a later analysis; first-cohort TCR clusters tended to co-occur in the 120 or so validation repertoires.

The sequenced sample consisted of PBMCs. The rearrangement links TRBV7-3 to TRBJ2-5; 9 bases fit TRBD2. This receptor was taken from a woman aged 18-29 years in good health and CMV-seronegative. In DNA, the CDR3 is TGTGCCACCTCGGCGGGGGGGCTAGGTGAGACCCAGTACTTC. As protein: CATSAGGLGETQYF.